This T cell receptor (beta chain) was sequenced during a study of vaccination and CD4 T cells after COVID-19. Study findings and constraints: It was observed that, in convalescent patients, a median about 83% of reactive clones arose only post-vaccination.

Trimming took 3 bases from V and 4 from J; bases not matched to a gene: 8. This CDR3 has 16 residues. CDR1 is SGHTA, CDR2 FQGNSA, per germline. Treatment indicated: approximately nine-day PBMC culture with coronavirus spike peptide pools or control peptides (ViraFEST assay). ViraFEST used peptide pools to expand antigen-specific T cells, then sequenced TCRs. Roughly 1.9 million PBMCs went into each well for culture with 8 to 10 IU/ml IL-2 and about 10 ug/ml peptide pools. Both day 3 and day 7 involved replacing half of the medium with fresh IL-2 medium. With respect to this clonotype: The antigen is unknown.

With the Oncomine TCR Beta short-read assay, DNA from cultured CD4+ T cells was sequenced. TCRdb reprocessed the PCR reads via MiXCR and lists one record per CDR3 protein. The table shows 4,500 to 7,000 distinct CDR3 sequences, with 71% occurring only once. The receptor's source is a human donor who had recovered from COVID-19. The V and J genes are TRBV7-2 and TRBJ1-5; TRBD1 aligns across 8 bases. The sequenced sample consisted of CD4+ T cells from blood, cultured in vitro. CDR3 protein: CASSFYRGAGNQPQHF. The CDR3 nucleotides read TGTGCCAGCAGCTTCTACAGGGGGGCAGGGAATCAGCCCCAGCATTTT.